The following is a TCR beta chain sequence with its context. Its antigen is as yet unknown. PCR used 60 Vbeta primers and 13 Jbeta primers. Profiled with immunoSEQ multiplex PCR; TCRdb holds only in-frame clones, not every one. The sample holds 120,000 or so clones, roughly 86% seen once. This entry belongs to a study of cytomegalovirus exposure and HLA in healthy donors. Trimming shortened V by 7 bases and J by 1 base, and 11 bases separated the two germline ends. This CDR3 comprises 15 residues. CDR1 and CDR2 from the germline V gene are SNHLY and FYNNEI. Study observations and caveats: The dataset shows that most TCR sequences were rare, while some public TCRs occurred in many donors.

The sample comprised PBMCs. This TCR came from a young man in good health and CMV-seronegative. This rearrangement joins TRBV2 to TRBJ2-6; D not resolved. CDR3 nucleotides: TGTGCCAGCAACCAGGATGTTTCTGGGGCCAACGTCCTGACTTTC. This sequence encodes CASNQDVSGANVLTF.